Listed here is a single T cell receptor (beta chain). The sample belongs to a study of regulatory T cells in long-lasting Graves disease. Study at large: Antithyroid drug exposure in newly diagnosed Graves' patients had lasted under 3 months.

CDR1 and CDR2 from the germline V gene are LNHDA and SQIVND (reference sequence). The CDR3 totals 14 residues. The germline V and J ends were trimmed by 1 base and 3 bases, with 10 bases remaining between them. The TCR beta library used iRepertoire HTBI primers with Arm-PCR amplification of CDR3. TCRdb passed the multiplex PCR reads through MiXCR, listing each CDR3 protein once. This table holds roughly 420,000 distinct CDR3 sequences, 13% to 15% found once. Sample time point: newly diagnosed GD, antithyroid drugs for less than 3 months. RNA isolated from PBMCs was used to make the TCR library. The data were also submitted as part of a second study, on T cells in Graves' hyperthyroidism and ophthalmopathy. That source notes: Most expanded thyroid clonotypes above 0.001 recurred in blood.

The source was peripheral blood mononuclear cells (PBMCs), collected at new diagnosis, from a patient treated with antithyroid drugs. V is TRBV19 and J is TRBJ2-7; D unresolved. The sequence was collected from a woman in her 50s with Graves disease. The CDR3: CASSIVTADYEQYF. CDR3 in DNA: TGTGCCAGTAGTATAGTAACGGCAGACTACGAGCAGTACTTC.